A single TCR beta chain is shown here with its context. Its specificity is not known. Germline CDR1 GTSNPN, CDR2 SVGIG (reference sequence). CDR3 size: 15 residues. Trimming removed 2 bases from V and 5 bases from J, with 16 bases in between. The sample belongs to a study of T cell responses to AZD1222 COVID-19 vaccine. Notes on the study in general: Spike-specific TCRs gained breadth and depth after people received two AZD1222 doses.

The data were produced by immunoSEQ multiplex PCR, yet TCRdb's version contains in-frame clones alone and is incomplete. The sample carries some 120,000 clones, about 91% recorded once. Sequencing was performed on peripheral blood, taken 28 days after the second AZD1222 dose. The clonotype was recovered from an adult who received the AZD1222 COVID-19 vaccine. This chain connects TRBV30 to TRBJ2-1, with D possibly being TRBD2 (5 bases). CDR3 amino acids: CAWSRRQARDNEQFF. DNA of the CDR3: TGTGCCTGGAGTAGGAGGCAAGCCCGGGACAATGAGCAGTTCTTC. The entire variable domain, with the rest obtained from reference TRBV30 and TRBJ2-1, is as follows: SQTIHQWPATLVQPVGSPLSLECTVEGTSNPNLYWYRQAAGRGLQLLFYSVGIGQISSEVPQNLSASRPQDRQFILSSKKLLLSDSGFYLCAWSRRQARDNEQFFGPGTRLTVL.